The 19 T cell receptor beta chains listed next were all sequenced from one sample in a study of identical twins. MiXCR, run by TCRdb on the 5' RACE reads, gives a single entry per CDR3 protein. Of 1.5 million or so distinct CDR3 sequences listed, less than 40% were seen once; the top ten hold about 0.25%. Sequencing used cord blood. The receptors originated from a newborn girl in good health.

The chain is built from TRBV10-3 and TRBJ2-3; 11 bases are a match to TRBD2. The ends lost 6 bases at V and 1 base at J; junction bases unmatched: 3. The CDR3 spans 15 residues. CDR1 and CDR2 from the germline V gene are ENHRY and SYGVKD. The CDR3 spells CAISPTSGGTDTQYF. The CDR3 nucleotides are TGTGCCATCAGCCCGACTAGCGGGGGCACAGATACGCAGTATTTT.

This clonotype has at least ten counts. The rearrangement joins TRBV29-1 to TRBJ1-1; D not certain. V was cut by 4 bases and J by 1 base, with 1 base left in between. CDR3 length: 10 amino acids. Germline CDR1 is SQVTM and CDR2 is ANQGSEA. The CDR3 region has the DNA TGCAGCGTTGGGAACACTGAAGCTTTCTTT. Protein: CSVGNTEAFF.

The V call is TRBV12-3 or TRBV12-4, the J call TRBJ2-7, with TRBD2 identical over 13 bases. There are 17 residues in the CDR3. With 6 bases clipped from V and 1 base from J, the junction kept 9 bases outside the gene matches. The CDR3 DNA sequence: TGTGCCAGCAGCTACGGACTAGCGGGAGACCAATCCTACGAGCAGTACTTC. Protein sequence: CASSYGLAGDQSYEQYF.

Of note for this clonotype: The junction shows a germline mismatch at one end, possibly a read error. V gene TRBV4-2 combines with J gene TRBJ1-4, with 8 bases lining up with TRBD1. The CDR3 has 18 residues. Germline assignment: CDR1 LGHNA and CDR2 YNFKEQ. The CDR3 region is CASSQDAQGALTDEKLFF. CDR3 DNA sequence: TGTGCCAGCAGCCAAGATGCCCAGGGGGCTCTAACTGATGAAAAACTGTTTTTT.

This clonotype was observed a few times. The rearrangement links TRBV20-1 to TRBJ2-1; TRBD2 matches at 8 bases. CDR1 DFQATT and CDR2 SNEGSKA come from the germline V gene (reference sequence). V gave up 0 bases and J gave up 7 bases; unmatched junction bases: 11. The CDR3 totals 16 residues. The CDR3 coding sequence is TGCAGTGCTAGAGACGGGGGGGCCCGGGTGTTAAATGAGCAGTTCTTC. Its protein product is CSARDGGARVLNEQFF.

The chain uses TRBV29-1 and TRBJ2-5, with 10 bases matching TRBD2. In germline, CDR1 is SQVTM, CDR2 ANQGSEA. The length of the CDR3 is 12 residues. The CDR3 region is CSVAGGYNGQYF. The CDR3 bases are TGCAGTGTAGCGGGAGGCTACAATGGGCAGTACTTC.

The chain uses TRBV6-1 and TRBJ1-1; D unclear. This CDR3 has 14 residues. CDR1 MNHNS and CDR2 SASEGT come from the germline V gene. V lost 7 bases and J lost 1, with 13 bases in between. In DNA form, the CDR3 reads TGTGCCAGCACCGGAGGAGTGTGGAACACTGAAGCTTTCTTT. It specifies CASTGGVWNTEAFF.

The gene calls are TRBV19 and TRBJ2-5; 8 nucleotides match TRBD2. Germline CDR1 and CDR2: LNHDA and SQIVND (reference sequence). The CDR3 extends over 13 amino acids. The ends lost 5 bases at V and 7 bases at J; junction bases unmatched: 6. The CDR3 loop reads CASSPGLDRTQYF. The DNA for the CDR3 is TGTGCCAGTAGTCCGGGACTAGATAGGACCCAGTACTTC.

This clonotype was observed a single time. Mismatch with germline at one junction end may stem from a read error. V and J are TRBV12-3 or TRBV12-4 and TRBJ2-3, with D possibly TRBD1 on 6 matching bases. The CDR3 covers 14 residues. The CDR3 sequence is CASTRIGGTDTHYF. CDR3 sequence (DNA): TGTGCCAGCACCCGGATTGGGGGCACAGATACGCACTATTTT.

Only a few counts were recorded for this clonotype. The chain employs TRBV3-1 and TRBJ1-2; D call uncertain. The germline V and J ends were trimmed by 1 base and 6 bases, with 9 bases remaining between them. Germline V gives CDR1 LGHDT, CDR2 YNNKEL (reference sequence). The CDR3 has 13 amino acids. CDR3 residues: CASSQGVLHGYTF. CDR3 bases: TGTGCCAGCAGCCAAGGGGTCCTACATGGCTACACCTTC.

The CDR3 region is CASSLGGFGADTQYF. In DNA, the CDR3 is TGTGCCAGCAGTTTGGGCGGTTTCGGCGCAGATACGCAGTATTTT. The chain links TRBV28 to TRBJ2-3; D call uncertain. CDR3 length: 15 amino acids. V was pared by 3 bases and J by 4 bases, with 14 bases between. Germline lookup yields CDR1 MDHEN and CDR2 SYDVKM.

This clonotype was detected only a few times. The chain is built from TRBV20-1 and TRBJ2-3; 8 bases line up with TRBD1. V trimming: 5 bases; J trimming: 2 bases; junction bases outside the gene matches: 6. This CDR3 is 14 amino acids long. Germline V gene sequence: CDR1 DFQATT, CDR2 SNEGSKA (reference sequence). The DNA of the CDR3 is TGCAGTGCTTGGACAGGGAGATACACAGATACGCAGTATTTT. It encodes CSAWTGRYTDTQYF.

This sequence joins TRBV10-3 and TRBJ2-5; the D gene is possibly TRBD2 (6 bases). The CDR3 contains 14 residues. The V end lost 6 bases, the J end lost 2 bases, and 13 bases lay between the germline ends. Germline CDR1 is ENHRY and CDR2 is SYGVKD. CDR3 coding DNA: TGTGCCATCAGGGACCCGACTAGACAAGAGACCCAGTACTTC. It translates to CAIRDPTRQETQYF.

This clonotype was seen just once. Being one base from a much bigger clone, this may be a read error. This rearrangement joins TRBV10-3 to TRBJ2-5, with 8 bases matching TRBD1. Near its end, the DNA agrees better with TRBJ2-1, so the J call may be wrong. CDR1 and CDR2 (germline): ENHRY, SYGVKD. The CDR3 consists of 14 residues. The DNA for the CDR3 is TGTGCCATCAGTGATGACAGGGGCCAAGAGACCCAGTTCTTC. Translated, it gives CAISDDRGQETQFF.

This clonotype was observed a single time. The chain joins TRBV20-1 to TRBJ1-1; D gene ambiguous. V lost 1 base to trimming and J lost 6 bases, with 15 bases between them. The length of the CDR3 is 14 residues. Germline CDR1 and CDR2: DFQATT and SNEGSKA (reference sequence). The CDR3 nucleotides read TGCAGTGCTAGAGCTATAGGACCGGTCCCTGAAGCTTTCTTT. Its protein product is CSARAIGPVPEAFF.

The chain is built from TRBV20-1 and TRBJ2-1; the match to TRBD2 covers 8 bases. Germline values: CDR1 DFQATT, CDR2 SNEGSKA (reference sequence). Trimming at V came to 3 bases and at J to 10 bases, leaving 11 bases not matched to a gene. There are 14 residues in the CDR3. This chain's CDR3 is CSASPAGVGYEQFF. The DNA for the CDR3 is TGCAGTGCTAGTCCAGCGGGAGTTGGCTACGAGCAGTTCTTC.

This clonotype was picked up a small number of times. The rearrangement joins TRBV5-1 to TRBJ2-3; no firm D call. This CDR3 comprises 16 residues. The germline V gene has CDR1 SGHRS and CDR2 YFSETQ. Trimming cost V 0 bases and J 2 bases, with 13 bases left between them. In nucleotides, the CDR3 is TGCGCCAGCAGCTTGGGGGCCAGTTGGGTCACAGATACGCAGTATTTT. Its translation is CASSLGASWVTDTQYF.

The V gene is TRBV6-5, the J gene TRBJ2-3; TRBD2 matches 11 bases. The V segment lost 2 bases and the J segment 0 bases; nucleotides outside the gene matches: 10. Germline V gives CDR1 MNHEY, CDR2 SVGAGI. The CDR3 loop spans 19 amino acids. The CDR3 nucleotides are TGTGCCAGCAGTTACCTTTCTAGCGGGGGGAGGAGAAGCACAGATACGCAGTATTTT. Protein product: CASSYLSSGGRRSTDTQYF.

The CDR3 sequence: CASSKTVVGATDTQYF. The CDR3 DNA reads as TGTGCCAGCAGTAAAACCGTAGTGGGAGCGACAGATACGCAGTATTTT. This sequence joins TRBV27 and TRBJ2-3; D perhaps matches TRBD2 (5 bases). Looked up from germline, CDR1 is MNHEY and CDR2 is SMNVEV (reference sequence). The V gene lost 5 bases and the J gene lost 3 bases, with 18 bases spanning the gap. The CDR3 consists of 16 residues.